This T cell receptor beta chain originates from a study of T-cell memory formation after mild COVID-19. TCRdb itself ran the 5' RACE reads through MiXCR, one entry per CDR3 protein. The table shows 250,000 to 350,000 distinct CDR3 sequences, with around an eighth occurring only once. This clonotype was seen more than once but under ten times. Its specificity is unknown. Study-level findings and limits: The pre-infection memory compartment contained some responding clones, suggesting cross-reactive memory joined. Clones shrinking from day 15 to 85 showed even CD4/CD8 mixes; later expanders tilted CD4+.

Per germline, CDR1 LGHDT and CDR2 YNNKEL (reference sequence). This CDR3 contains 19 residues. V dropped 6 bases and J dropped 2; count of bases not matched to a gene: 18. This receptor was taken from a man between 18 and 29 years old who had mild COVID-19 (a few samples of this study predate the infection). Cell type and time point are not known. V usage is TRBV3-1 and J usage is TRBJ2-3; 9 positions match TRBD2. The sample taken for sequencing was PBMCs or a T cell subset sorted from them (not recorded which). The DNA of the CDR3 is TGTGCCAGCAGTCTCGGCGCGCGGGGGGGCCGTTCCCCCACAGATACGCAGTATTTT. Residues: CASSLGARGGRSPTDTQYF.